Listed here are 22 T cell receptor beta chains from one sample, sequenced in a study of blood T cell repertoires in COVID-19. Method: immunoSEQ multiplex PCR; TCRdb's copy keeps in-frame clones and lacks some. The sample consists of hundreds of thousands of clones, around 87% of them appearing once. Sequenced input: peripheral blood. These receptors came from a woman aged 40 to 50 with COVID-19, enrolled during active disease.

Written as DNA, the CDR3 is TGTGCCAGCAGCTTAGGCAGGGGAGATATTTCACCCCTCCACTTT. Translating gives CASSLGRGDISPLHF. The chain uses TRBV7-2 and TRBJ1-6; the D gene is possibly TRBD1 (6 bases). Germline CDR1 reads SGHTA; CDR2 reads FQGNSA. CDR3 size: 15 residues. The V and J ends lost 1 base and 9 bases respectively, with 13 bases between them.

This clone was picked up one time. The rearrangement joins TRBV18 to TRBJ2-3; TRBD2 matches at 7 bases. Looked up from germline, CDR1 is KGHSH and CDR2 is LQKENI. V was pared by 3 bases and J by 5 bases, with 11 bases of the junction left unmatched. The CDR3 runs 16 residues. The CDR3, as DNA: TGTGCCAGCTCACCGACGGGTGGGAGGGGAGGAGATACGCAGTATTTT. It specifies CASSPTGGRGGDTQYF.

This clone was recorded only once. The J gene is TRBJ2-7, the V gene TRBV28, with 7 bases aligning to TRBD2. Losses at the gene ends were 5 bases for V and 4 bases for J; bases not matched to a gene: 5. The CDR3 sequence is 13 residues long. Germline V CDR1 and CDR2: MDHEN, SYDVKM. The DNA of the CDR3 is TGTGCCAGCAGTCCGGGGGGACCGTACGAGCAGTACTTC. This encodes CASSPGGPYEQYF.

The chain uses TRBV5-1 and TRBJ1-4; 11 bases are shared with TRBD1. Germline V CDR1 and CDR2: SGHRS, YFSETQ. Trimming removed 4 bases from V and 0 bases from J; junction bases left unmatched: 8. CDR3 length: 18 amino acids. The CDR3 loop is CASSGDRGNPATNEKLFF. The CDR3, as DNA: TGCGCCAGCAGCGGGGACAGGGGGAACCCTGCAACTAATGAAAAACTGTTTTTT.

The table lists this clone with a count of one. The chain carries TRBV7-2 and TRBJ1-5; 9 bases agree with TRBD1. The CDR3 runs 17 residues. Germline lookup yields CDR1 SGHTA and CDR2 FQGNSA. V gave up 2 bases and J gave up 0 bases; unmatched junction bases: 5. The CDR3 loop reads CASSLTGGLYSNQPQHF. Here the CDR3 DNA reads TGTGCCAGCAGCTTAACAGGGGGCCTTTATAGCAATCAGCCCCAGCATTTT. Drawing the rest from reference TRBV7-2 and TRBJ1-5, the complete variable domain is GAGVSQSPSNKVTEKGKDVELRCDPISGHTALYWYRQSLGQGLEFLIYFQGNSAPDKSGLPSDRFSAERTGGSVSTLTIQRTQQEDSAVYLCASSLTGGLYSNQPQHFGDGTRLSIL.

DNA for the CDR3: TGTGCCAGCAGCTCCCCACAGGGGGGGGCTGATTCACCCCTCCACTTT. Its translation is CASSSPQGGADSPLHF. The chain joins TRBV5-4 to TRBJ1-6; 8 nucleotides agree with TRBD1. The CDR3 totals 16 residues. V shed 3 bases, J shed 8 bases, and the junction held 10 bases outside the gene matches. Germline assignment: CDR1 SGHNT and CDR2 YYREEE (reference sequence).

This chain links TRBV28 with TRBJ2-2; TRBD1 aligns across 9 bases. Trimming cost V 7 bases and J 7 bases; bases outside gene matches: 7. There are 14 residues in the CDR3. Per germline, CDR1 MDHEN and CDR2 SYDVKM. The CDR3 DNA sequence: TGTGCCAGCACCCGGGACAGGGTGAGCGGGGAGCTGTTTTTT. Its protein is CASTRDRVSGELFF. Looking up the rest from reference TRBV28 and TRBJ2-2 gives the full variable domain: DVKVTQSSRYLVKRTGEKVFLECVQDMDHENMFWYRQDPGLGLRLIYFSYDVKMKEKGDIPEGYSVSREKKERFSLILESASTNQTSMYLCASTRDRVSGELFFGEGSRLTVL.

The rearrangement uses TRBV5-5 and TRBJ1-1, with a weak D call TRBD1 (6 bases). V was trimmed by 10 bases and J by 0 bases, leaving 16 bases between them. Germline-derived CDR1 and CDR2 are SGHKS and YYEKEE (reference sequence). This CDR3 is built from 14 residues. This CDR3 reads CAATREGVNTEAFF. The CDR3 coding sequence is TGTGCCGCCACCAGGGAGGGGGTGAACACTGAAGCTTTCTTT.

This clone appeared once. The chain employs TRBV5-1 and TRBJ2-7, with a tentative D call TRBD1 (5 bases). Germline CDR1 and CDR2: SGHRS and YFSETQ. Trimming removed 0 bases at V and 4 bases at J, with 11 bases between. CDR3 size: 14 residues. DNA for the CDR3: TGCGCCAGCAGCTTGGATCCAGGGATGTACGAGCAGTACTTC. Translated: CASSLDPGMYEQYF.

The rearrangement joins TRBV18 to TRBJ2-1, with 11 bases that match TRBD2. The V segment lost 0 bases and the J segment 10 bases; nucleotides outside the gene matches: 5. This CDR3 spans 15 amino acids. CDR1 KGHSH and CDR2 LQKENI come from the germline V gene. The CDR3 spells CASSPPSGRAGEQFF. The CDR3 nucleotides are TGTGCCAGCTCACCACCTAGCGGGAGGGCCGGGGAGCAGTTCTTC.

The chain joins TRBV6-5 to TRBJ2-1; TRBD2 is a possible D gene (6 bases). Germline values: CDR1 MNHEY, CDR2 SVGAGI. This CDR3 region has 15 residues. The germline V and J ends were trimmed by 2 bases and 5 bases, with 13 bases remaining between them. CDR3 in amino acids: CASSYAGLADNEQFF. The CDR3 DNA follows: TGTGCCAGCAGTTACGCGGGGCTAGCTGACAATGAGCAGTTCTTC.

V gene TRBV5-1 combines with J gene TRBJ2-6; D remains ambiguous. Germline CDR1 is SGHRS and CDR2 is YFSETQ. The germline V and J ends were trimmed by 4 bases and 3 bases, with 11 bases remaining between them. The length of the CDR3 is 15 residues. The CDR3 region has the DNA TGCGCCAGCAGCCTTCCGGGTAATGGGGCCAACGTCCTGACTTTC. This codes for CASSLPGNGANVLTF.

The J gene is TRBJ2-4, the V gene TRBV7-8, with TRBD2 matching 8 bases. With V trimmed by 2 bases and J by 0 bases, 12 bases remained unmatched. The CDR3 spans 19 residues. CDR1 is SGHVS, CDR2 FQNEAQ, per germline. The CDR3 loop reads CASSLQAGGLGLAKNIQYF. In DNA form, the CDR3 reads TGTGCCAGCAGCTTACAGGCGGGAGGTCTCGGGTTAGCCAAAAACATTCAGTACTTC. The full variable domain, completed using reference TRBV7-8 and TRBJ2-4, is GAGVSQSPRYKVAKRGQDVALRCDPISGHVSLFWYQQALGQGPEFLTYFQNEAQLDKSGLPSDRFFAERPEGSVSTLKIQRTQQEDSAVYLCASSLQAGGLGLAKNIQYFGAGTRLSVL.

The J gene is TRBJ1-2, the V gene TRBV5-1; 9 positions agree with TRBD1. There are 15 residues in the CDR3. Germline lookup yields CDR1 SGHRS and CDR2 YFSETQ. J lost 2 bases, V lost 0 bases, and 2 bases had no gene match. The CDR3 DNA reads TGCGCCAGCAGCTTGGGCGGGACAGGGAACTATGGCTACACCTTC. Protein sequence: CASSLGGTGNYGYTF.

The chain has TRBV24-1 and TRBJ2-3; D is possibly TRBD2 (5 bases). The CDR3 length is 15 residues. Germline CDR1 reads KGHDR; CDR2 reads SFDVKD. The germline V and J ends were trimmed by 4 bases and 4 bases, with 14 bases remaining between them. The DNA for the CDR3 is TGTGCCACCAGTGACCCGGACTTCGGGGCAGATACGCAGTATTTT. It specifies CATSDPDFGADTQYF.

This chain joins TRBV4-3 and TRBJ2-3, with D maybe TRBD1 (5 bases). The CDR3 is 13 amino acids. Trimming pared 3 bases from V and 3 bases from J, leaving 7 bases between. Per germline, CDR1 LGHNA and CDR2 YSLEER. CDR3 coding DNA: TGCGCCAGCAGCCAGCAGGGTACAGATACGCAGTATTTT. Its translation is CASSQQGTDTQYF.

About this clone itself: Other DNA sequences in the sample encode the same CDR3. The J gene is TRBJ2-6, the V gene TRBV6-1, with D possibly being TRBD1 (5 bases). V was shortened by 3 bases and J by 2 bases, with 17 bases between the two germline ends. Germline values: CDR1 MNHNS, CDR2 SASEGT. The CDR3 length is 18 residues. CDR3 sequence (DNA): TGTGCCAGCAGTGACAGGACCTCAGGGCTGCCTGGGGCCAACGTCCTGACTTTC. Protein: CASSDRTSGLPGANVLTF.

The V gene is TRBV11-3, the J gene TRBJ1-5; unclear D gene. CDR1 is SGHNT and CDR2 is YENEEA in the germline V gene. The V end was cut by 3 bases, the J end by 5 bases, with 5 bases between. The CDR3 has 12 amino acids. CDR3 sequence (DNA): TGTGCCAGCAGCTTCGGGGATCAGCCCCAGCATTTT. Translated, it gives CASSFGDQPQHF.

The rearrangement joins TRBV9 to TRBJ2-1; D possibly corresponds to TRBD1 (6 bases). CDR3 size: 13 residues. Trimming removed 0 bases from V and 7 bases from J, with 8 bases in between. CDR1 is SGDLS, CDR2 YYNGEE, per germline. Here the CDR3 reads CASSVAGENEQFF. The CDR3 coding sequence is TGTGCCAGCAGCGTAGCAGGGGAGAATGAGCAGTTCTTC.

This chain joins TRBV6-1 and TRBJ2-7; TRBD1 matches at 8 bases. Germline CDR1 MNHNS, CDR2 SASEGT. V shed 1 base and J 0 bases; nucleotides not matched to a gene: 2. The CDR3 length is 15 residues. CDR3 region: CASSEGGTGSYEQYF. In DNA, the CDR3 is TGTGCCAGCAGTGAAGGGGGGACAGGCTCCTACGAGCAGTACTTC.

This clone was observed a few times. The chain joins TRBV6-2 or TRBV6-3 to TRBJ1-2; D uncertain. Germline V gene sequence: CDR1 MNHEY, CDR2 SVGEGT. CDR3 length: 12 amino acids. V was trimmed by 1 base and J by 4 bases, leaving 4 bases between them. The DNA for the CDR3 is TGTGCCAGCAGTTACTACAGCTATGGCTACACCTTC. It codes for CASSYYSYGYTF.

This clone was seen a single time. This sequence joins TRBV10-1 and TRBJ2-7; D not resolved. The V end lost 3 bases, the J end lost 0 bases, and 15 bases lay between the germline ends. Germline V lookup: CDR1 WNHNN, CDR2 SYGVQD (reference sequence). The CDR3 is 16 residues long. The DNA of the CDR3 is TGCGCCAGCAGTGACGCATTCGCAGGCAGCTCCTACGAGCAGTACTTC. Translated: CASSDAFAGSSYEQYF.